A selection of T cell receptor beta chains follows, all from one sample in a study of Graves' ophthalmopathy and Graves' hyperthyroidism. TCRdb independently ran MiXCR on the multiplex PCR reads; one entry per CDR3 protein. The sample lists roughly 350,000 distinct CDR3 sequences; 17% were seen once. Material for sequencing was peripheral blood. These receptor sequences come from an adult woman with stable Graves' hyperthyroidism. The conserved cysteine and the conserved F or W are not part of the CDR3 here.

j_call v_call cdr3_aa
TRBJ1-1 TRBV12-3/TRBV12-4 ASSFWELEAF
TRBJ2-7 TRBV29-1 SVEDHREGLYEQY
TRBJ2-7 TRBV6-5 ASTEQGYGSPYEQY
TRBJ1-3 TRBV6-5 ASSYPQMGQAGNTIY
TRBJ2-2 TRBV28 ASSARDQPRTGELF
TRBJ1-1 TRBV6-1 ASSETGGDTEAF
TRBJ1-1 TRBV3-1 ASSQVGYTEAF
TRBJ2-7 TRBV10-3 AISTGTYEQY
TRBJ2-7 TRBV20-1 SAREGLAGEQY
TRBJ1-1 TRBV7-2 ASSLGGPEAF
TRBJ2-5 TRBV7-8 ASSYQGKETQY
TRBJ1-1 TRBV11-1 ASSTGQGLGNTEAF
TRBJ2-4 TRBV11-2 ASSLDSSTGLKNIQY
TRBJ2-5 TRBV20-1 SARDVGYRGRQETQY
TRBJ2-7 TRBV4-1 ASSQVGAPQYEQY
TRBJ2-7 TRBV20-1 SATPMTSGGTYEQY
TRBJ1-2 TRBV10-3 AISESVGLTASNYGYT
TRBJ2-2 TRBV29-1 SVDTSNTGELF
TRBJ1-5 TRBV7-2 ASSLEWNQPQH
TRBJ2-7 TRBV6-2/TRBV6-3 ASSYDWSYEQY
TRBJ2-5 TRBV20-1 SARVASGQETQY
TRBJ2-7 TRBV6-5 ASSYSPTDNYEQY
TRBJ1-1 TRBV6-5 ASRLALGGEAF
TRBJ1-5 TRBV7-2 ASSFQSAGEQPQH
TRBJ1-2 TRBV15 ATSRDLVGQGDYGYT
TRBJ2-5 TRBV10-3 AISQGQLETQY
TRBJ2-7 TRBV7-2 ASSDTSGSEQY
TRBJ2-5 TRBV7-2 ASGLRSLGGQETQY
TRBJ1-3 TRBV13 ASSLGTVRDTIY
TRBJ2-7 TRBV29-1 SVGVQTEQY
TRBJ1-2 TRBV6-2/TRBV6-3 ASSYARTGVRYGYT
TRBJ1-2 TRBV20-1 SAGATARYGYT
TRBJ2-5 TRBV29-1 SVVVLEETQY
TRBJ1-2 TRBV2 ASSDIRQGHGYT
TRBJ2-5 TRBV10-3 AISTPGGTEETQY
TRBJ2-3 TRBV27 ASSSDSYTDTQY
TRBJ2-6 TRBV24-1 ATSDYRTLAGANVLT
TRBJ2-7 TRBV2 ASSAEVGLFYEQY
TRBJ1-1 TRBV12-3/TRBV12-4 ASSSTGSRNTEAF
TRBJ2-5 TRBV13 ASSLGSLLGGQETQY
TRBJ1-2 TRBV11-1 ASSLTAGRDSSYGYT
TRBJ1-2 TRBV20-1 SASLTGLYGYT
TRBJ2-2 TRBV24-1 ATSEATIPKSNTGELF
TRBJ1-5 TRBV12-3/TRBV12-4 ASSHTGGAGQPQH
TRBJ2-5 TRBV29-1 SASPSREETLY
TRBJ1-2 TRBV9 ASSVTGTPALGLRGYT
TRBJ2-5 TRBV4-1 ASSQTTGTGGLQY
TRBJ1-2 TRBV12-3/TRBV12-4 ASSSPGGVDGYT
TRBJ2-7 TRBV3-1 ASSQGLAGLGEQY
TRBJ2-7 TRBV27 ASSISTGVDEQY
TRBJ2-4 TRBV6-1 ASSPGAGENIQY
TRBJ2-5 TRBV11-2 ASSATGTGETQY
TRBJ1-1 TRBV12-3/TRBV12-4 ASSLQGEDTEAF
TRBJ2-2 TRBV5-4 ASSLVLGTTGELF
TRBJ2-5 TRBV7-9 ASSLRIGSQETQY
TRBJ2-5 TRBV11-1 ASSPQVTSGLREEETQY
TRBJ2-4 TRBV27 ASSLAGAAKNIQY
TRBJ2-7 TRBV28 ASSFSASGSYEQY
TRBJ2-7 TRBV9 ASSVSATPSYEQY